This entry lists 14 T cell receptor beta chains sequenced from one sample in a study of long-term antiretroviral therapy in people with HIV. The immunoSEQ assay was v3.0, run at survey level. Using immunoSEQ multiplex PCR, the repertoire was profiled, and TCRdb retains in-frame clones only, with some absent. The table has around 24,000 clones, around four fifths seen once. The sample consisted of unsorted PBMCs, taken 0.4 years after starting antiretroviral therapy. Receptors originate from a man over 45 with HIV.

J is TRBJ2-5 and V is TRBV4-1, with TRBD2 matching over 13 bases. This CDR3 is built from 18 residues. In germline, CDR1 is MGHRA, CDR2 YSYEKL. Unmatched junction bases numbered 7, after V lost 1 base and J lost 2 bases. Here the CDR3 DNA reads TGCGCCAGCAGCCAAGGGGTGGGACTAGCGGGGAGTCAAGAGACCCAGTACTTC. Translation gives CASSQGVGLAGSQETQYF.

The chain combines TRBV5-1 with TRBJ1-6; 7 bases match TRBD1. Trimming at V came to 0 bases and at J to 10 bases, leaving 4 bases not matched to a gene. CDR1 SGHRS and CDR2 YFSETQ come from the germline V gene. The CDR3 length is 14 residues. CDR3 sequence (DNA): TGCGCCAGCAGCTTGGAGGGGGCAAAGTCACCCCTCCACTTT. It is translated as CASSLEGAKSPLHF.

The chain uses TRBV6-7 and TRBJ2-7, with TRBD2 matching 14 bases. TRBV6-7 is an ORF, and what it does is uncertain. This CDR3 contains 18 residues. V dropped 2 bases and J dropped 0; count of bases not matched to a gene: 6. The CDR3: CASSYGTSGGLSSYEQYF. DNA for the CDR3: TGTGCCAGCAGTTACGGGACTAGCGGGGGCCTAAGCTCCTACGAGCAGTACTTC.

The V call is TRBV5-4, the J call TRBJ1-1, with D possibly matching TRBD1 (5 bases). CDR1 is SGHNT and CDR2 is YYREEE in the germline V gene (reference sequence). Deletions cut 5 bases from V and 5 bases from J, with 16 bases between. This CDR3 region has 14 residues. The CDR3 protein is CASSTTAGRTEAFF. The CDR3 nucleotides are TGTGCCAGCAGTACTACTGCGGGACGGACTGAAGCTTTCTTT.

The rearrangement links TRBV7-9 to TRBJ2-1, with D uncertain. Germline V gene sequence: CDR1 SEHNR, CDR2 FQNEAQ (reference sequence). Between the trimmed V and J ends, which lost 6 bases and 9 bases, there was a span of 9 bases. The CDR3 covers 11 residues. The CDR3, as DNA: TGTGCCAGCAGGCTGAGTGGTGAGCAGTTCTTC. Residues: CASRLSGEQFF.

The count of this clone is one. The chain links TRBV7-8 to TRBJ2-5; no reliable D call. Germline V lookup: CDR1 SGHVS, CDR2 FQNEAQ. Deletions cut 2 bases from V and 2 bases from J, with 12 bases between. CDR3 length: 15 residues. The CDR3 region is CASSLTVNPQETQYF. CDR3 coding DNA: TGTGCCAGCAGCTTAACAGTGAACCCTCAAGAGACCCAGTACTTC.

The genes are TRBV6-5 and TRBJ2-3; D is perhaps TRBD1 or TRBD2 (6 bases each). There are 15 residues in the CDR3. V was clipped by 2 bases and J by 2 bases, with 11 bases between them. CDR1 MNHEY and CDR2 SVGAGI come from the germline V gene. CDR3 in DNA: TGTGCCAGCAGTTACACCGGGGGCCCCACAGATACGCAGTATTTT. Amino acids: CASSYTGGPTDTQYF.

The chain is built from TRBV2 and TRBJ2-7, with a possible D match to TRBD1 (6 bases). V lost 0 bases and J lost 4, with 10 bases in between. Germline lookup yields CDR1 SNHLY and CDR2 FYNNEI. The CDR3 sequence is 14 residues long. This CDR3 is CASSEAPDRYEQYF. CDR3 coding DNA: TGTGCCAGCAGTGAAGCACCAGACAGGTACGAGCAGTACTTC.

The V gene is TRBV20-1, the J gene TRBJ1-1; D gene unclear. The germline gives CDR1 DFQATT, CDR2 SNEGSKA (reference sequence). The CDR3 has 8 amino acids. V was clipped by 6 bases and J by 8 bases, with 4 bases between them. CDR3 region: CSAGEAFF. The CDR3 coding sequence is TGCAGTGCGGGGGAAGCTTTCTTT.

This chain uses TRBV15 with TRBJ1-1; possibly TRBD1 for D (5 bases). The germline gives CDR1 LNHNV, CDR2 YYDKDF (reference sequence). The V end was cut by 4 bases, the J end by 6 bases, with 9 bases between. CDR3 size: 12 residues. In nucleotides, the CDR3 is TGTGCCACCAGCACCGGGACCCCTGAAGCTTTCTTT. It translates to CATSTGTPEAFF. Looking up the rest from reference TRBV15 and TRBJ1-1 gives the full variable domain: DAMVIQNPRYQVTQFGKPVTLSCSQTLNHNVMYWYQQKSSQAPKLLFHYYDKDFNNEADTPDNFQSRRPNTSFCFLDIRSPGLGDTAMYLCATSTGTPEAFFGQGTRLTVV.

The chain joins TRBV9 to TRBJ1-2; 8 positions agree with TRBD1. V was clipped by 3 bases and J by 3 bases; unmatched bases: 7. This CDR3 spans 15 amino acids. Germline V gene lookup returns CDR1 SGDLS and CDR2 YYNGEE. CDR3 residues: CASSETGAKDYGYTF. The CDR3 DNA is TGTGCCAGCAGCGAGACAGGGGCTAAGGACTATGGCTACACCTTC.

V is TRBV5-8 and J is TRBJ1-5, with 9 bases lining up with TRBD1. The length of the CDR3 is 16 residues. J lost 3 bases, V lost 4 bases, and 8 bases had no gene match. Germline CDR1 SGHTS, CDR2 YDEGEE. CDR3 sequence: CASSRHRGQVNQPQHF. The CDR3 nucleotides are TGTGCCAGCAGCAGACACAGGGGGCAGGTCAATCAGCCCCAGCATTTT.

The count of this clone is one. This rearrangement joins TRBV6-5 to TRBJ2-7, with a weak D call TRBD2 (7 bases). The CDR3 is 13 residues long. Germline loops: CDR1 MNHEY, CDR2 SVGAGI. Trimming removed 5 bases at V and 4 bases at J, with 12 bases between. As DNA, the CDR3 is TGTGCCAGCAGTAAACAGGGAGGGTACGAGCAGTACTTC. Its translation: CASSKQGGYEQYF.

V is TRBV28 and J is TRBJ2-3, with 9 positions matching TRBD1. The germline V gene encodes CDR1 MDHEN and CDR2 SYDVKM. Trimming at V came to 5 bases and at J to 6 bases, leaving 9 bases not matched to a gene. The CDR3 runs to 15 residues. The chain's CDR3 is CASSPVGTGTDTQYF. CDR3 in DNA: TGTGCCAGCAGTCCGGTTGGGACAGGGACGGATACGCAGTATTTT.